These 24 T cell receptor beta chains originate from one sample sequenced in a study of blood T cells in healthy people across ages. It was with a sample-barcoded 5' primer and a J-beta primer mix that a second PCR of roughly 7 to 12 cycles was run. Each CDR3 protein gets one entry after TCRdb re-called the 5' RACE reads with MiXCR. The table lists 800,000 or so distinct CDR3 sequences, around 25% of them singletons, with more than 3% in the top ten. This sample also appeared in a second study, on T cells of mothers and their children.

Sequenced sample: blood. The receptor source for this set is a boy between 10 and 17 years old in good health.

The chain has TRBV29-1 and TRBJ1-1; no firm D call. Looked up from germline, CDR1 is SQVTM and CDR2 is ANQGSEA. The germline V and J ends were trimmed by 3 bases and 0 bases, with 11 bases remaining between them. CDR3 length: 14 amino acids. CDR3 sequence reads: CSVERQNMNTEAFF. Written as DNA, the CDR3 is TGCAGCGTTGAGAGGCAGAACATGAACACTGAAGCTTTCTTT.

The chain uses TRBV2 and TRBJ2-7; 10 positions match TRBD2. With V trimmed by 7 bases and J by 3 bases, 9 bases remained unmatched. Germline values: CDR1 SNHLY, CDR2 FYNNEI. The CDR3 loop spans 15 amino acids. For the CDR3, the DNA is TGTGCCAGCACCTCTCCCCTAGCGGGAGTCTACGAGCAGTACTTC. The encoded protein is CASTSPLAGVYEQYF.

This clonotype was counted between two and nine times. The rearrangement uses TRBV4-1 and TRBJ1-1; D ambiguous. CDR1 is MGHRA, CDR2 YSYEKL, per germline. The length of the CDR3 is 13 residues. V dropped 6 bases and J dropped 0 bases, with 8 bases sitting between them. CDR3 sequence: CASSLEMNTEAFF. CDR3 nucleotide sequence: TGCGCCAGCAGTCTCGAAATGAACACTGAAGCTTTCTTT.

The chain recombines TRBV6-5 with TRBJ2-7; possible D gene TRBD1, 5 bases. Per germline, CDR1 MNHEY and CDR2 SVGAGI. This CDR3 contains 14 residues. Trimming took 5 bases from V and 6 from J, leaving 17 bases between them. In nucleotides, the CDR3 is TGTGCCAGCAGTCCCCTAGGGGTCGGCGCCGAGCAGTACTTC. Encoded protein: CASSPLGVGAEQYF.

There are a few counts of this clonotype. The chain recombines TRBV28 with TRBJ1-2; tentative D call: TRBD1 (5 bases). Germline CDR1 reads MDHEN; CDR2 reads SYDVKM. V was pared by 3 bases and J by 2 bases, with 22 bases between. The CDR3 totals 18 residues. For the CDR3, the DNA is TGTGCCAGCAGTTTTCCCCCCGGGACCCAGTCATCGAACTATGGCTACACCTTC. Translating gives CASSFPPGTQSSNYGYTF.

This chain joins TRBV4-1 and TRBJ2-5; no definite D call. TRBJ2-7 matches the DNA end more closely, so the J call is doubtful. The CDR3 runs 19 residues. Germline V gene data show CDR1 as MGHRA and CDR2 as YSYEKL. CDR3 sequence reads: CASSQDNGPGYGFSYEQYF. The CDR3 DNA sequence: TGCGCCAGCAGCCAAGATAACGGGCCGGGTTACGGATTCTCCTACGAGCAGTACTTC.

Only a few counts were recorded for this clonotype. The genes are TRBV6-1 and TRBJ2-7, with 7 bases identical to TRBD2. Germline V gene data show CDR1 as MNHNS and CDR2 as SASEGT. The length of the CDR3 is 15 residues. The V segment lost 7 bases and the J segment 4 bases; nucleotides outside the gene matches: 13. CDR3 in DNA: TGTGCCAGCACCGTCACAAGAACTAGCGCGTACGAGCAGTACTTC. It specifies CASTVTRTSAYEQYF.

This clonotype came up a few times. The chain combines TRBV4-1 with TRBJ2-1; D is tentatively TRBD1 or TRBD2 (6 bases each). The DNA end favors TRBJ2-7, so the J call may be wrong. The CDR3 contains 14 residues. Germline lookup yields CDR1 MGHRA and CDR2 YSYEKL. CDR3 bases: TGCGCCAGCAGCCAAGGTGGTAGGGGGGTCGAGCAGTACTTC. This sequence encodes CASSQGGRGVEQYF.

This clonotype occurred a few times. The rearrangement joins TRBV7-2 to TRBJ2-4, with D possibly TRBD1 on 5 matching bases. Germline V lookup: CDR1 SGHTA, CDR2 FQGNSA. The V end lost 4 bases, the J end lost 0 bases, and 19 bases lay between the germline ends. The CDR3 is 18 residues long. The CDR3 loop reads CASSSNLGVRLAKNIQYF. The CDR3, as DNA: TGTGCCAGCAGCTCGAACTTAGGGGTTCGCCTAGCCAAAAACATTCAGTACTTC.

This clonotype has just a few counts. The CDR3 DNA is TGTGCCAGCAGCCTACCCGGGACAGGGATCTATGGCTACACCTTC. The encoded protein is CASSLPGTGIYGYTF. The rearrangement uses TRBV28 and TRBJ1-2; 9 nucleotides align to TRBD1. Germline loops: CDR1 MDHEN, CDR2 SYDVKM. J gave up 4 bases and V 6 bases, and 9 bases lay outside the gene matches. There are 15 residues in the CDR3.

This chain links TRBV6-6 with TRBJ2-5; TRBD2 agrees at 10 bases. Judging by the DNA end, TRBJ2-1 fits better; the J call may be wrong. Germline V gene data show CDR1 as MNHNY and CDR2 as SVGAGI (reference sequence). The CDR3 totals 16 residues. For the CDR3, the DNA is TGTGCCAGCAGTTACTCGCGGCTAGCGGGAGCGAATGAGCAGTTCTTC. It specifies CASSYSRLAGANEQFF.

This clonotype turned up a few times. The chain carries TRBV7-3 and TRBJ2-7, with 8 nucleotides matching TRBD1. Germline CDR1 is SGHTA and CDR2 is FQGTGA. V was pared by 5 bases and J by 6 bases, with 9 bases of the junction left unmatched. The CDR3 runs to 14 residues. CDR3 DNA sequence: TGTGCCAGCAGCCCCAGGACAGGGACGAGCGAGCAGTACTTC. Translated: CASSPRTGTSEQYF.

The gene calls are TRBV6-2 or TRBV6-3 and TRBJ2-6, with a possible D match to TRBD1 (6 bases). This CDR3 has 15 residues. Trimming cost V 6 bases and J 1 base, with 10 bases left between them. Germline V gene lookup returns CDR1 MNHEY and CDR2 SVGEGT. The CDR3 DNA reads TGTGCCAGCAGGGGGGCCGGTTCTGGGGCCAACGTCCTGACTTTC. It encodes CASRGAGSGANVLTF.

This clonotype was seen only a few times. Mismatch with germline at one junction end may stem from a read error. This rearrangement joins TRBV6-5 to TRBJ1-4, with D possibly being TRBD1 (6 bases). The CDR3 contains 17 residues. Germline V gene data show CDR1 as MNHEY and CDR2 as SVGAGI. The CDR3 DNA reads TGTGCCAGCAGTTACTCCGCAGGGTCGGGGGCTAATGAAAGACTGTTTTTT. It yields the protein CASSYSAGSGANERLFF.

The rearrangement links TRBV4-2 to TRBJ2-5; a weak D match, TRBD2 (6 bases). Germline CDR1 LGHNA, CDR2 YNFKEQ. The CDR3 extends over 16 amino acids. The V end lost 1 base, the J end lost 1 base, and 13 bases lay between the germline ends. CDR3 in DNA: TGTGCCAGCAGCCAAGGTGGGACGCGGGGCCAAGAGACCCAGTACTTC. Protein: CASSQGGTRGQETQYF.

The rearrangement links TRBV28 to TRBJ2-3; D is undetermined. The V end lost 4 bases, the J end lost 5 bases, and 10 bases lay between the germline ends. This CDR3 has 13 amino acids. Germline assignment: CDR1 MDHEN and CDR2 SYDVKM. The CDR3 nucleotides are TGTGCCAGCAGTTCCCCCTCGGAAGATACGCAGTATTTT. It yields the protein CASSSPSEDTQYF.

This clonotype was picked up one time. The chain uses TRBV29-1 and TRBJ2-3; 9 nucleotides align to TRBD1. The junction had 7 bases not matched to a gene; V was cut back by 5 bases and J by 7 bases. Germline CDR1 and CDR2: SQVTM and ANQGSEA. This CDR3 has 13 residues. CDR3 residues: CSVPGQGGYTQYF. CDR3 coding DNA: TGCAGCGTTCCGGGACAGGGAGGGTATACGCAGTATTTT.

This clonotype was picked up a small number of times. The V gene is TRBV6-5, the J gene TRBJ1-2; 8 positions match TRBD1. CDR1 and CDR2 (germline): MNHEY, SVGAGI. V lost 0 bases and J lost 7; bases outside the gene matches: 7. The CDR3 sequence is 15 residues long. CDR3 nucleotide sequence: TGTGCCAGCAGTTACTCTCCGGGACAGGTAGTTGGCTACACCTTC. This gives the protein CASSYSPGQVVGYTF.

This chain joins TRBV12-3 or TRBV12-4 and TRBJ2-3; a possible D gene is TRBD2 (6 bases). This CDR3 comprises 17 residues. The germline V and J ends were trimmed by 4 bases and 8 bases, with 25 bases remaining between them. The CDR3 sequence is CASSSGLGDSVRGTQYF. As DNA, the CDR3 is TGTGCCAGCAGTTCGGGGTTAGGGGACTCAGTTCGGGGTACGCAGTATTTT.

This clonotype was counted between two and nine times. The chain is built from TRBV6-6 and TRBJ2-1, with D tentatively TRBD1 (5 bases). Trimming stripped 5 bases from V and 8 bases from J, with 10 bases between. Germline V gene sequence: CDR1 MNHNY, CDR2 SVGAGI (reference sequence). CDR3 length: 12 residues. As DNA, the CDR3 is TGTGCCAGCAGTAGGGTCAGGGATGAGCAGTTCTTC. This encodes CASSRVRDEQFF.

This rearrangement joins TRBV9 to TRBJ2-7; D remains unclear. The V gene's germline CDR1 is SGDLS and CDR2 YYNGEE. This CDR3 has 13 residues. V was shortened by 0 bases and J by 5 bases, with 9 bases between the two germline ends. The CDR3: CASSVGAGDEQYF. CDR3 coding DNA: TGTGCCAGCAGCGTAGGTGCAGGCGACGAGCAGTACTTC.

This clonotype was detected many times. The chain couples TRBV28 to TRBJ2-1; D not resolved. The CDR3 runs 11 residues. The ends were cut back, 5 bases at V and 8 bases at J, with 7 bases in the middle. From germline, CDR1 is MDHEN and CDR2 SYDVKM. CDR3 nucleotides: TGTGCCAGCAGTCGCCGCGATGAGCAGTTCTTC. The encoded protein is CASSRRDEQFF.

CDR3 in amino acids: CASSSPGQGVNEQFF. CDR3 nucleotides: TGCGCCAGCAGCTCACCGGGACAGGGTGTCAATGAGCAGTTCTTC. The chain has TRBV5-1 and TRBJ2-1; 9 bases agree with TRBD1. The CDR3 loop spans 15 amino acids. J was trimmed by 6 bases and V by 3 bases; bases with no gene match: 7. CDR1 SGHRS and CDR2 YFSETQ come from the germline V gene. The full variable domain, rest sourced from reference TRBV5-1 and TRBJ2-1, is KAGVTQTPRYLIKTRGQQVTLSCSPISGHRSVSWYQQTPGQGLQFLFEYFSETQRNKGNFPGRFSGRQFSNSRSEMNVSTLELGDSALYLCASSSPGQGVNEQFFGPGTRLTVL.

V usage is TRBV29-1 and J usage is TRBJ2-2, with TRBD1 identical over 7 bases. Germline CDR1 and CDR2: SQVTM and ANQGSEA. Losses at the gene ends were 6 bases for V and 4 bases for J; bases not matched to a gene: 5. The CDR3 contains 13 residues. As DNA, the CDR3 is TGCAGCGTATACACAGGGGCCACCGGGGAGCTGTTTTTT. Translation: CSVYTGATGELFF.